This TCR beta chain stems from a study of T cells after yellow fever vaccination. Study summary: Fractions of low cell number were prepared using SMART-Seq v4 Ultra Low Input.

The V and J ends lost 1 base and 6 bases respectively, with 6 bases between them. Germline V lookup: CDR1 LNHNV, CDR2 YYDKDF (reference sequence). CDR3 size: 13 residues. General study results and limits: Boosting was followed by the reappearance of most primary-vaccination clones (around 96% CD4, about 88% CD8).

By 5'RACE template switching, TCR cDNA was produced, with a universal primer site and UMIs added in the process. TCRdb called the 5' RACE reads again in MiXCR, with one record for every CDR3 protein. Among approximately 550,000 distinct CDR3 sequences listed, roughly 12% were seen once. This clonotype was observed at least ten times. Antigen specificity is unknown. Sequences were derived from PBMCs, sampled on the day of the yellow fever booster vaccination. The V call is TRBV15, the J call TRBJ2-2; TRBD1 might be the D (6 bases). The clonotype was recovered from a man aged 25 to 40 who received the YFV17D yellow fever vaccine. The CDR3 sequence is CATSRAGAGELFF. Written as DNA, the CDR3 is TGTGCCACCAGCAGAGCAGGGGCCGGGGAGCTGTTTTTT. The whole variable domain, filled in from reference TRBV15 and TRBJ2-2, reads DAMVIQNPRYQVTQFGKPVTLSCSQTLNHNVMYWYQQKSSQAPKLLFHYYDKDFNNEADTPDNFQSRRPNTSFCFLDIRSPGLGDTAMYLCATSRAGAGELFFGEGSRLTVL.